In this sample, the clone carrying this T cell receptor beta chain turned up a few times. What it binds is unknown. This entry is derived from a study of Graves' ophthalmopathy and Graves' hyperthyroidism. Findings and limits, study-wide: Most clonotypes expanded in thyroid above 0.001 frequency were present in blood too. This model predicted ophthalmopathy progression (sensitivity 70.59%, specificity about 72%).

Looked up from germline, CDR1 is MNHNS and CDR2 is SASEGT. The germline V and J ends were trimmed by 2 bases and 7 bases, with 14 bases remaining between them. This CDR3 is 14 amino acids long. Hyperthyroidism patients were newly diagnosed, ill under 2 months, and aged 18 to 65 years. Clinical symptoms, serum thyroxine, TRAb, thyroid ultrasound and orbital computed tomography formed the basis of diagnosis. RNA transcripts were the source from which TCR beta CDR3 regions were amplified. Investigators did first-round RT-PCR with HTBI primers, then second-round multiplex PCR. TCRdb recomputed calls from the multiplex PCR reads with MiXCR, one row per CDR3 protein. The data hold around 1.1 million distinct CDR3 sequences, with about 40% observed a single time.

Sample: peripheral blood or thyroid tissue (not recorded which). The TCR originated in an adult man with Graves' hyperthyroidism. The V gene is TRBV6-1, the J gene TRBJ1-2, with D maybe TRBD1 (6 bases). CDR3: CASSELTGLSGYTF. The CDR3, as DNA: TGTGCCAGCAGTGAACTCACAGGGCTAAGTGGCTACACCTTC.